The 19 T cell receptor beta chains given below trace back to one sample, sequenced in a study of blood T cell repertoires in COVID-19 (TCRdb year 2020). Receptor libraries were prepared by the immunoSEQ multiplex PCR assay. The clones in this table, taken by TCRdb from immuneACCESS, are in-frame only. Not every clone is retained; where verified, under half of the shortfall comes from an unresolved V gene, and the cause of the rest is unknown. A total of 200,000 or so clones appear in this sample, 80% to 90% of them only once. 3% to 4% of the sample is in the top ten clones. The sample comprised PBMCs or T cells enriched from blood (not recorded which). All receptors come from a woman aged 35 to 49 with acute COVID-19.

This clone showed up just once. The chain uses TRBV13 and TRBJ1-2; D is unresolved. The CDR3 is made up of 13 amino acids. Germline CDR1 and CDR2: PRHDT and FYEKMQ (reference sequence). Trimming removed 1 base from V and 8 bases from J, with 11 bases in between. CDR3 sequence reads: CASSLVKQSGYTF. CDR3 DNA sequence: TGTGCCAGCAGCTTAGTGAAGCAAAGCGGCTACACCTTC.

The chain has TRBV10-3 and TRBJ2-1; perhaps TRBD1 as D (6 bases). Germline-derived CDR1 and CDR2 are ENHRY and SYGVKD. Trimming stripped 10 bases from V and 8 bases from J, with 18 bases between. The CDR3 has 13 residues. In DNA form, the CDR3 reads TGTGCCACCGGACAGTCGGGTGCCGATGAGCAGTTCTTC. Its protein product is CATGQSGADEQFF.

The V gene is TRBV28, the J gene TRBJ2-1, with 11 bases matching TRBD2. Per germline, CDR1 MDHEN and CDR2 SYDVKM. Losses at the gene ends were 3 bases for V and 5 bases for J; bases not matched to a gene: 3. This CDR3 region has 15 residues. As DNA, the CDR3 is TGTGCCAGCAGTTTGGGACTAGCGGAAAACAATGAGCAGTTCTTC. It yields the protein CASSLGLAENNEQFF.

CDR3 residues: CATRGDRAVGELFF. CDR3 sequence (DNA): TGTGCCACCAGGGGGGACAGGGCGGTGGGGGAGCTGTTTTTT. V usage is TRBV15 and J usage is TRBJ2-2, with 9 bases fitting TRBD1. The CDR3 is 14 amino acids. The germline gives CDR1 LNHNV, CDR2 YYDKDF (reference sequence). The V and J ends lost 6 bases and 8 bases, in that order; junction bases with no gene match: 7. The full variable domain, in which reference TRBV15 and TRBJ2-2 provide the parts outside the CDR3, is DAMVIQNPRYQVTQFGKPVTLSCSQTLNHNVMYWYQQKSSQAPKLLFHYYDKDFNNEADTPDNFQSRRPNTSFCFLDIRSPGLGDTAMYLCATRGDRAVGELFFGEGSRLTVL.

The genes are TRBV2 and TRBJ1-5; D might be TRBD1 (6 bases). Germline CDR1 SNHLY, CDR2 FYNNEI. This CDR3 contains 12 residues. V gave up 8 bases and J gave up 13 bases, with 18 bases separating them. Written as DNA, the CDR3 is TGTGCCAGCGCGACAGGAAAAGCCCGTCAGCATTTT. Protein sequence: CASATGKARQHF.

J is TRBJ1-2 and V is TRBV7-8; D is perhaps TRBD1 (6 bases). The CDR3 contains 14 residues. CDR1 SGHVS and CDR2 FQNEAQ come from the germline V gene. Trimming left V 6 bases short and J 4 bases short, with 15 bases between. The CDR3 loop reads CASSPRGGGYGYTF. CDR3 coding DNA: TGTGCCAGCAGTCCGCGAGGGGGGGGCTATGGCTACACCTTC.

The rearrangement joins TRBV28 to TRBJ1-1, with D unclear. Germline loops: CDR1 MDHEN, CDR2 SYDVKM. This CDR3 spans 15 amino acids. V was pared by 7 bases and J by 5 bases, with 20 bases between. The CDR3 loop is CASTLGSEGRTEAFF. The CDR3 nucleotides read TGTGCCAGCACCCTCGGGTCTGAGGGAAGGACTGAAGCTTTCTTT.

This chain joins TRBV28 and TRBJ2-3, with 9 bases that match TRBD2. Germline V gene data show CDR1 as MDHEN and CDR2 as SYDVKM. The J segment lost 1 base and the V segment lost 9 bases, leaving 5 bases of the junction unmatched. This CDR3 spans 14 amino acids. CDR3 loop: CASYPSGGTDTQYF. DNA of the CDR3: TGTGCCAGTTATCCTAGCGGGGGCACAGATACGCAGTATTTT.

The chain uses TRBV2 and TRBJ1-2, with TRBD1 matching 10 bases. There are 18 residues in the CDR3. Germline assignment: CDR1 SNHLY and CDR2 FYNNEI. The V gene end was trimmed by 0 bases and the J gene end by 2 bases; junction bases not matched to a gene: 9. CDR3 in amino acids: CASSEAWTGGNRNYGYTF. The CDR3, as DNA: TGTGCCAGCAGTGAAGCGTGGACAGGGGGTAATAGGAACTATGGCTACACCTTC.

The V and J genes are TRBV11-2 and TRBJ2-7; TRBD2 agrees at 11 bases. The V segment lost 3 bases and the J segment 5 bases; nucleotides outside the gene matches: 12. Germline V lookup: CDR1 SGHAT, CDR2 FQNNGV. The CDR3 consists of 17 residues. The CDR3 protein is CASSFGLAGGGPHEQYF. The CDR3 DNA is TGTGCCAGCAGCTTCGGCCTAGCGGGAGGAGGTCCCCACGAGCAGTACTTC.

This clone has more than one count but fewer than ten. The genes are TRBV11-2 and TRBJ2-3; unclear D gene. Germline V gene sequence: CDR1 SGHAT, CDR2 FQNNGV. The CDR3 totals 17 residues. V lost 4 bases and J lost 4, with 21 bases in between. Here the CDR3 reads CASSSNGFARSADTQYF. The DNA of the CDR3 is TGTGCCAGCAGCTCCAACGGGTTCGCTAGAAGCGCAGATACGCAGTATTTT. Variable domain in full (rest from reference TRBV11-2 and TRBJ2-3): EAGVAQSPRYKIIEKRQSVAFWCNPISGHATLYWYQQILGQGPKLLIQFQNNGVVDDSQLPKDRFSAERLKGVDSTLKIQPAKLEDSAVYLCASSSNGFARSADTQYFGPGTRLTVL.

V gene TRBV12-5 combines with J gene TRBJ2-5; D might be TRBD2 (6 bases). The germline gives CDR1 LGHNT, CDR2 FRNRAP. Deletions cut 5 bases from V and 3 bases from J, with 10 bases between. This CDR3 is built from 13 residues. In nucleotides, the CDR3 is TGTGCTAGTGGTAAGGACTATAAAGAGACCCAGTACTTC. It specifies CASGKDYKETQYF.

The chain carries TRBV28 and TRBJ1-5; a weak D match, TRBD1 (5 bases). V lost 6 bases and J 14 bases, leaving 17 bases between the germline ends. The CDR3 loop spans 12 amino acids. Looked up from germline, CDR1 is MDHEN and CDR2 is SYDVKM. The CDR3 is CASSLIQGFKHF. In nucleotides, the CDR3 is TGTGCCAGCAGCCTCATTCAGGGATTTAAGCATTTT.

The chain uses TRBV3-1 (or the pseudogene TRBV3-2) and TRBJ2-4; TRBD1 aligns across 9 bases. The CDR3 runs to 13 residues. The V and J ends lost 3 bases and 9 bases, in that order; junction bases with no gene match: 3. CDR1 and CDR2 from the germline V gene are LGHDT and YNNKEL (reference sequence). The DNA of the CDR3 is TGTGCCAGCAGCCAGGACAGGGGAGGCATTCAGTACTTC. It codes for CASSQDRGGIQYF.

This clone was counted a few times. The chain has TRBV7-9 and TRBJ1-6; D might be TRBD1 (6 bases). The CDR3 is 15 residues long. Trimming took 7 bases from V and 3 from J, leaving 13 bases between them. CDR1 is SEHNR and CDR2 is FQNEAQ in the germline V gene (reference sequence). CDR3 nucleotide sequence: TGTGCCAGCACTCTAGGGGGGGGCTATAATTCACCCCTCCACTTT. Residues: CASTLGGGYNSPLHF.

This sequence joins TRBV9 and TRBJ2-7; 7 bases are shared with TRBD1. The ends lost 2 bases at V and 3 bases at J; junction bases unmatched: 8. This CDR3 spans 15 amino acids. Germline-derived CDR1 and CDR2 are SGDLS and YYNGEE. Here the CDR3 DNA reads TGTGCCAGCAGCGTCTCTCCGACAGGGTACTACGAGCAGTACTTC. The encoded protein is CASSVSPTGYYEQYF.

The rearrangement links TRBV4-1 to TRBJ2-1; possible D gene TRBD2, 7 bases. In germline, CDR1 is MGHRA, CDR2 YSYEKL. CDR3 length equals 16 residues. Trimming cost V 7 bases and J 1 base, with 17 bases left between them. CDR3 amino acids: CASNRGGETSYNEQFF. As DNA, the CDR3 is TGCGCCAGCAACCGAGGGGGGGAAACATCCTACAATGAGCAGTTCTTC.

In the case of this clone: The same CDR3 can be traced to other DNA sequences in this sample. The V gene is TRBV7-6, the J gene TRBJ1-1; 8 positions match TRBD1. The CDR3 spans 14 residues. Germline values: CDR1 SGHVS, CDR2 FNYEAQ. Losses at the gene ends were 4 bases for V and 1 base for J; bases not matched to a gene: 2. The CDR3 loop reads CASSSGQGNTEAFF. DNA for the CDR3: TGTGCCAGCAGCTCAGGACAGGGGAACACTGAAGCTTTCTTT. Full variable domain (missing parts from reference TRBV7-6 and TRBJ1-1): GAGVSQSPRYKVTKRGQDVALRCDPISGHVSLYWYRQALGQGPEFLTYFNYEAQQDKSGLPNDRFSAERPEGSISTLTIQRTEQRDSAMYRCASSSGQGNTEAFFGQGTRLTVV.

This clone turned up a few times. J is TRBJ1-4 and V is TRBV28; 9 bases align to TRBD1. The CDR3 contains 17 residues. Germline V gene lookup returns CDR1 MDHEN and CDR2 SYDVKM. The V segment lost 8 bases and the J segment 7 bases; nucleotides outside the gene matches: 17. CDR3 nucleotide sequence: TGTGCCAGCTCCTCCCCGGGACAGGGTTTCAGGGGTGAAAAACTGTTTTTT. Protein sequence: CASSSPGQGFRGEKLFF.